These T cell receptor beta chains were read from a single sample in a study of T cells after yellow fever vaccination. MiXCR, applied by TCRdb to the 5' RACE reads, yields one record per CDR3 protein. The data show just under 600,000 distinct CDR3 sequences, 13% seen once. Sequencing used PBMCs, obtained on the day of the yellow fever booster vaccination. The receptors stem from a man aged 25-45 years who received the YFV17D yellow fever vaccine. Both conserved end residues are part of each CDR3. The D gene is left open where the match is weak. Clone size appears in some rows only: once, few, many, or a class for an expanded clone.

clone size	D gene	V gene	J gene	CDR3 protein	CDR3 DNA
.	TRBD1	TRBV9	TRBJ1-1	CASSVSKTGGVRPEAFF	TGTGCCAGCAGCGTATCCAAGACAGGGGGCGTTCGGCCTGAAGCTTTCTTT
few	TRBD2	TRBV5-5	TRBJ2-3	CASRVGTSGSADTQYF	TGTGCCAGCAGGGTCGGGACTAGCGGGAGTGCAGATACGCAGTATTTT
few	TRBD1	TRBV4-3	TRBJ2-7	CASSQDLTGGTISYEQYF	TGCGCCAGCAGCCAAGATTTAACAGGGGGGACGATATCCTACGAGCAGTACTTC
.	.	TRBV30	TRBJ2-6	CAWSAPEDPGANVLTF	TGTGCCTGGAGTGCACCGGAAGACCCTGGGGCCAACGTCCTGACTTTC
few	TRBD2	TRBV12-3/TRBV12-4	TRBJ2-3	CASSGLAGEALTDTQYF	TGTGCCAGTTCCGGGCTAGCGGGAGAAGCCCTCACAGATACGCAGTATTTT
once	TRBD1	TRBV6-2/TRBV6-3	TRBJ1-1	CASRADRENAAFF	TGTGCCAGCAGAGCGGACAGGGAGAATGCGGCTTTCTTT
.	.	TRBV25-1	TRBJ2-5	CASRPDGYQETQYF	TGTGCCAGCAGGCCTGACGGGTACCAAGAGACCCAGTACTTC
.	.	TRBV20-1	TRBJ2-1	CSASPERKQFF	TGCAGTGCTAGCCCCGAACGCAAGCAGTTCTTC
.	TRBD1	TRBV7-2	TRBJ2-5	CACTDRVELRETQYF	TGTGCCTGTACGGACAGGGTCGAGTTGAGGGAGACCCAGTACTTC
few	.	TRBV4-3	TRBJ2-1	CASSHGGPAPALNEQFF	TGCGCCAGCAGCCACGGGGGTCCCGCCCCGGCCCTCAATGAGCAGTTCTTC
.	.	TRBV20-1	TRBJ2-7	CSASLYSGIEQYF	TGCAGTGCTAGCCTTTATAGCGGAATCGAGCAGTACTTC
many	.	TRBV7-2	TRBJ1-5	CASSSQYYQPQHF	TGTGCCAGCAGCTCACAATACTATCAGCCCCAGCATTTT
few	.	TRBV18	TRBJ1-5	CASSNGRSGQPQHF	TGTGCCAGCTCAAACGGCAGATCGGGCCAGCCCCAGCATTTT
few	TRBD1	TRBV6-5	TRBJ2-5	CASSYSDRGETQYF	TGTGCCAGCAGTTACTCCGACAGGGGGGAGACCCAGTACTTC
few	TRBD1	TRBV7-9	TRBJ1-2	CASSDTGGGYGYTF	TGTGCCAGCAGCGATACAGGGGGAGGTTATGGCTACACCTTC
few	TRBD2	TRBV27	TRBJ2-1	CASSLSTGRAGEQFF	TGTGCCAGCAGTTTATCGACCGGGAGGGCCGGTGAGCAGTTCTTC
.	TRBD1	TRBV28	TRBJ2-5	CASSPGQSMETQYF	TGTGCCAGCAGCCCGGGACAGAGCATGGAGACCCAGTACTTC
.	.	TRBV7-9	TRBJ2-7	CASSLAAGPYEQYF	TGTGCCAGCAGCTTAGCTGCCGGGCCCTACGAGCAGTACTTC
.	TRBD2	TRBV4-3	TRBJ2-5	CASSQATSFVTQYF	TGCGCCAGCAGCCAGGCGACTAGCTTCGTGACCCAGTACTTC
.	TRBD1	TRBV29-1	TRBJ2-1	CSVIPWTGLTYNEQFF	TGCAGCGTAATCCCCTGGACAGGCCTCACCTACAATGAGCAGTTCTTC
few	TRBD1	TRBV5-1	TRBJ1-2	CASSLTGSDYGYTF	TGCGCCAGCAGCCTGACAGGGTCCGACTATGGCTACACCTTC
.	.	TRBV6-1	TRBJ1-5	CASASNGYSNQPQHF	TGTGCCAGCGCCTCCAACGGGTATAGCAATCAGCCCCAGCATTTT
.	TRBD1	TRBV6-5	TRBJ2-2	CASSSPTGGDTGELFF	TGTGCCAGCAGTTCCCCAACAGGGGGCGACACCGGGGAGCTGTTTTTT
few	.	TRBV27	TRBJ1-5	CASRIVGGWGNQPQHF	TGTGCCAGCAGAATTGTGGGGGGTTGGGGAAATCAGCCCCAGCATTTT
few	.	TRBV6-4	TRBJ2-3	CASSEREWSDTQYF	TGTGCCAGCAGTGAACGGGAGTGGTCAGATACGCAGTATTTT
many	TRBD2	TRBV7-6	TRBJ2-2	CASSLALAGRTGELFF	TGTGCCAGCAGCTTGGCCCTAGCGGGACGCACCGGGGAGCTGTTTTTT
.	.	TRBV6-1	TRBJ2-7	CASSHGGGTGYEQYF	TGTGCCAGCAGCCACGGAGGGGGCACAGGCTACGAGCAGTACTTC
few	.	TRBV24-1	TRBJ2-7	CATQDSSYEQYF	TGTGCCACCCAAGACAGCTCCTACGAGCAGTACTTC
few	TRBD1	TRBV4-3	TRBJ1-1	CASSHIPGTGGYTEAFF	TGCGCCAGCAGCCACATCCCCGGGACAGGGGGTTACACTGAAGCTTTCTTT
few	.	TRBV18	TRBJ1-2	CASSPRTDRKVGYTF	TGTGCCAGCTCACCAAGGACGGACCGGAAGGTGGGCTACACCTTC
.	.	TRBV9	TRBJ2-1	CASSVSGIQFF	TGTGCCAGCAGCGTATCCGGGATACAGTTCTTC
.	.	TRBV6-5	TRBJ2-7	CASSFSFGEQYF	TGTGCCAGCAGTTTCAGTTTTGGCGAGCAGTACTTC
.	.	TRBV6-5	TRBJ2-1	CASSYSMGSRREQFF	TGTGCCAGCAGTTACTCGATGGGGTCGAGGCGCGAGCAGTTCTTC
few	.	TRBV6-5	TRBJ1-4	CASTSTRATSYEKLFF	TGTGCCAGCACCTCAACTCGGGCCACGAGTTATGAAAAACTGTTTTTT
.	.	TRBV27	TRBJ2-7	CASSSIRTGSYEQYF	TGTGCCAGCAGTTCGATACGGACCGGATCCTACGAGCAGTACTTC
.	TRBD2	TRBV15	TRBJ2-3	CATSSWRERSDTQYF	TGTGCCACCAGCAGTTGGCGGGAGAGGTCAGATACGCAGTATTTT
.	.	TRBV20-1	TRBJ2-6	CSARVESSGANVLTF	TGCAGTGCTAGAGTGGAGAGCTCTGGGGCCAACGTCCTGACTTTC
.	TRBD2	TRBV7-8	TRBJ2-3	CASSQTPWTSRDTDTQYF	TGTGCCAGCAGTCAAACCCCCTGGACTAGCCGGGACACAGATACGCAGTATTTT
many	TRBD2	TRBV20-1	TRBJ2-7	CSATASGEQYF	TGCAGTGCAACAGCTAGCGGCGAGCAGTACTTC
few	.	TRBV5-5	TRBJ1-1	CASSLGDFEAFF	TGTGCCAGCAGCTTGGGGGACTTTGAAGCTTTCTTT
.	TRBD1	TRBV9	TRBJ2-7	CASSFGQGVNEQYF	TGTGCCAGCAGCTTCGGACAGGGAGTCAACGAGCAGTACTTC
.	TRBD1	TRBV30	TRBJ2-1	CAWSGSPGQGFRSEQFF	TGTGCCTGGAGTGGATCTCCGGGACAGGGCTTCAGGAGTGAGCAGTTCTTC
.	.	TRBV29-1	TRBJ2-2	CSVTRGSTGELFF	TGCAGCGTAACAAGGGGGTCTACCGGGGAGCTGTTTTTT
few	.	TRBV6-2/TRBV6-3	TRBJ1-4	CASRTPTNEKLFF	TGTGCCAGCAGAACTCCAACTAATGAAAAACTGTTTTTT
few	.	TRBV4-3	TRBJ2-3	CASSQGPGDTQYF	TGCGCCAGCAGCCAGGGTCCGGGAGATACGCAGTATTTT
.	.	TRBV4-3	TRBJ2-1	CASSQDVGYRRDEQFF	TGCGCCAGCAGCCAAGATGTTGGGTACAGGCGGGATGAGCAGTTCTTC
few	.	TRBV24-1	TRBJ1-2	CATSDPSKNYGYTF	TGTGCCACCAGTGATCCCTCCAAGAACTATGGCTACACCTTC
.	TRBD1	TRBV12-3/TRBV12-4	TRBJ1-5	CASSSRTGFQPQHF	TGTGCCAGCAGCTCCCGGACAGGTTTTCAGCCCCAGCATTTT
few	TRBD1	TRBV29-1	TRBJ1-4	CSVQRDTGGAGEKLFF	TGCAGCGTCCAGAGAGATACAGGGGGCGCGGGTGAAAAACTGTTTTTT